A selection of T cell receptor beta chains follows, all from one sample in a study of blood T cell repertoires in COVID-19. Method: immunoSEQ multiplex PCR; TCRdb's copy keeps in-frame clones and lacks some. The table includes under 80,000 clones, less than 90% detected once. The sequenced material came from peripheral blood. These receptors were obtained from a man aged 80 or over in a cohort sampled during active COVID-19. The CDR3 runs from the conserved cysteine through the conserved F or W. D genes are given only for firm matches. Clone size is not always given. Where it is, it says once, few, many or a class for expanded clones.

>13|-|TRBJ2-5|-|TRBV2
CASSEALRETQYF
TGTGCCAGCAGTGAAGCGCTTCGGGAGACCCAGTACTTC
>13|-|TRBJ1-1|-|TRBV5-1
CASSWSSTFEAFF
TGCGCCAGCAGCTGGAGCTCAACTTTTGAAGCTTTCTTT
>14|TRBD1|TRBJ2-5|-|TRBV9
CASSASGTEETQYF
TGTGCCAGCAGCGCTTCCGGGACAGAAGAGACCCAGTACTTC
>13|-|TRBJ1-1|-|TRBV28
CASEAQRNTEAFF
TGTGCCAGCGAGGCCCAGAGGAACACTGAAGCTTTCTTT
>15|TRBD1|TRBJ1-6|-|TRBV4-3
CASSQGQGNNSPLHF
TGCGCCAGCAGCCAAGGACAGGGCAATAATTCACCCCTCCACTTT
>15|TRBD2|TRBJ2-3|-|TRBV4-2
CASSLRLAGEDTQYF
TGTGCCAGCAGCCTACGACTAGCGGGGGAAGATACGCAGTATTTT
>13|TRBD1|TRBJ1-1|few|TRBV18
CASSQDRDTEAFF
TGTGCCAGCTCACAGGACAGGGACACTGAAGCTTTCTTT
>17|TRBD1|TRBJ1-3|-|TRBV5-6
CASSWGPGQGEGNTIYF
TGTGCCAGCAGCTGGGGACCGGGACAGGGTGAAGGAAACACCATATATTTT
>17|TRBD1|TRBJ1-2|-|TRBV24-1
CATSDGVRTGTNYGYTF
TGTGCCACCAGTGATGGGGTGAGGACAGGAACTAACTATGGCTACACCTTC
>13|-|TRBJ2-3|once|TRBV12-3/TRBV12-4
CASSLTSSDTQYF
TGTGCCAGCAGCCTTACTAGTTCGGATACGCAGTATTTT
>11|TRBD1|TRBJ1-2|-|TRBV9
CASSGFRDSTF
TGTGCCAGCAGCGGATTCCGGGACAGTACCTTC
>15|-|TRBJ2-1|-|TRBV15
CATSSDRTSYNEQFF
TGTGCCACCAGCAGTGACAGAACATCCTACAATGAGCAGTTCTTC
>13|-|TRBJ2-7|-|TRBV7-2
CASSLLAGYEQYF
TGTGCCAGCAGCTTACTTGCGGGGTACGAGCAGTACTTC
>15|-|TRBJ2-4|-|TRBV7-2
CASSLGGQGQNIQYF
TGTGCCAGCAGCTTAGGTGGGCAGGGTCAAAACATTCAGTACTTC
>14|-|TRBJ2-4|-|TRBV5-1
CASSLAGYGNIQYF
TGCGCCAGCAGCCTGGCCGGGTACGGAAACATTCAGTACTTC
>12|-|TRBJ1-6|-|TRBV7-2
CASSLAQGPLHF
TGTGCCAGCAGCTTAGCGCAGGGGCCCCTCCACTTT
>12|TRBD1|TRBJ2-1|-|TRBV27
CASGTGGHEQFF
TGTGCCAGCGGGACAGGGGGCCATGAGCAGTTCTTC
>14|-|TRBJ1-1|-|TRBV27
CASSSPTVNTEAFF
TGTGCCAGCAGTTCGCCGACTGTTAACACTGAAGCTTTCTTT
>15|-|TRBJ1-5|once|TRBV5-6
CASSSTGYWNQPQHF
TGTGCCAGCAGCTCCACAGGGTATTGGAATCAGCCCCAGCATTTT
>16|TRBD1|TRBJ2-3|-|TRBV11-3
CASSQRQGQRTDTQYF
TGTGCCAGCAGCCAACGACAGGGTCAGAGAACAGATACGCAGTATTTT
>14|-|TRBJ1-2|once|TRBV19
CASSISRENYGYTF
TGTGCCAGTAGTATATCCAGGGAAAACTATGGCTACACCTTC
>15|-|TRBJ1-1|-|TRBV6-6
CASSYGQGRVTEAFF
TGTGCCAGCAGTTACGGGCAGGGGCGGGTAACTGAAGCTTTCTTT
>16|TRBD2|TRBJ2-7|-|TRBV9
CASSPPSGGAPDEQYF
TGTGCCAGCAGCCCCCCTAGCGGGGGGGCTCCCGACGAGCAGTACTTC
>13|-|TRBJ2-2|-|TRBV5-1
CASSLSGGRELFF
TGCGCCAGCAGCCTTTCCGGGGGTCGGGAGCTGTTTTTT
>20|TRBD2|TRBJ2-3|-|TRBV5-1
CASSSPPGLAGGTATDTQYF
TGCGCCAGCAGCTCTCCACCGGGACTAGCGGGGGGGACTGCCACAGATACGCAGTATTTT
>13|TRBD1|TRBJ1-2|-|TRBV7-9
CASSIGQGNGYTF
TGTGCCAGCAGCATCGGACAGGGGAATGGCTACACCTTC
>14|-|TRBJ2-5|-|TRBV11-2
CASSWTEYQETQYF
TGTGCCAGCAGCTGGACAGAATACCAAGAGACCCAGTACTTC
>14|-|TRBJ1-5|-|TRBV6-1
CASSESRGNQPQHF
TGTGCCAGCAGTGAGTCCAGGGGCAATCAGCCCCAGCATTTT
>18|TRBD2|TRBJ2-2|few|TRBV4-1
CASRPGLAGGPTTGELFF
TGCGCCAGCAGGCCGGGACTAGCGGGGGGGCCGACCACCGGGGAGCTGTTTTTT
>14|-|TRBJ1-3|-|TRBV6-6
CASRNGGSGNTIYF
TGTGCCAGCAGAAACGGGGGTTCTGGAAACACCATATATTTT
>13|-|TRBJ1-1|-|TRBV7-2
CASNEQVSTEAFF
TGTGCCAGCAACGAACAGGTCTCCACAGAAGCTTTCTTT
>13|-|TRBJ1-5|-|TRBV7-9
CASSLGGDQPQHF
TGTGCCAGCAGCTTAGGAGGAGATCAGCCCCAGCATTTT